These 13 T cell receptor beta chains share one sample of origin, sequenced in a study of cytomegalovirus exposure and HLA in healthy donors (dated by TCRdb to 2016 to 2017). The receptor library was made with the immunoSEQ multiplex PCR assay. For the multiplex PCR, a mixture combining 60 forward primers for TCR Vbeta segments and 13 reverse primers for TCR Jbeta segments was used. TCRdb stores this immuneACCESS table with in-frame sequences only. Part of the clones is absent; in the studies checked, under half of the shortfall reflects unresolved V genes, and no reason is known for the rest. For this sample the table gives 90,000 to 130,000 clones, of which roughly 83% were detected only once. The ten largest clonotypes hold 2.5% to 3% of the sample. The sequencing input was PBMCs. The receptors derive from a woman aged 18-29 years in good health and CMV-seropositive.

This clone was seen more than once but under ten times. The chain uses TRBV5-1 and TRBJ1-2; 8 nucleotides agree with TRBD1. The CDR3 runs 13 residues. Trimming removed 5 bases from V and 3 bases from J; junction bases left unmatched: 3. Germline CDR1 and CDR2: SGHRS and YFSETQ. The CDR3 nucleotides are TGCGCCAGCAGGCCGACAGGGGACTATGGCTACACCTTC. This sequence encodes CASRPTGDYGYTF.

V is TRBV9 and J is TRBJ2-5; TRBD2 agrees at 8 bases. V gave up 0 bases and J gave up 11 bases; unmatched junction bases: 12. Germline CDR1 SGDLS, CDR2 YYNGEE. The length of the CDR3 is 15 residues. This chain's CDR3 is CASSVAGLAGLDQYF. CDR3 bases: TGTGCCAGCAGCGTAGCAGGGCTAGCGGGCCTAGATCAGTACTTC.

V usage is TRBV30 and J usage is TRBJ1-2, with D unclear. The V gene lost 3 bases and the J gene lost 8 bases, with 16 bases spanning the gap. The length of the CDR3 is 13 residues. CDR1 is GTSNPN, CDR2 SVGIG, per germline (reference sequence). The CDR3 sequence is CAWRSRSLQGYTF. The CDR3 DNA reads TGTGCCTGGAGGTCGCGGTCTTTGCAAGGCTACACCTTC.

The chain's CDR3 is CASSYFGARPYEQYF. For the CDR3, the DNA is TGTGCCAGCAGTTACTTTGGGGCCCGCCCTTACGAGCAGTACTTC. This chain links TRBV6-5 with TRBJ2-5, with D tentatively TRBD1 (5 bases). The end of the DNA is better explained by TRBJ2-7, so the J call may be wrong. The germline V gene encodes CDR1 MNHEY and CDR2 SVGAGI. This CDR3 region has 15 residues.

This clone was seen only a few times. The rearrangement uses TRBV7-3 and TRBJ2-7; D gene ambiguous. Trimming took off 2 bases at V and 2 bases at J, with 10 bases between the two ends. Germline V gives CDR1 SGHTA, CDR2 FQGTGA. The CDR3 covers 14 residues. The CDR3 bases are TGTGCCAGCAGCTTAGGCGGAGCGACCTACGAGCAGTACTTC. It encodes CASSLGGATYEQYF.

V gene TRBV21-1 combines with J gene TRBJ2-3; the table's D call TRBD1 went unverified against the DNA. TRBV21-1 is an annotated pseudogene. CDR3 length: 15 amino acids. The CDR3 DNA reads as TGTGCCAGCACCAACCTCTTAGGGGGAAGTCCTAGGCGGTATTTT. Translating gives CASTNLLGGSPRRYF.

The gene calls are TRBV11-2 and TRBJ1-1; D unclear. The CDR3 totals 16 residues. Trimming removed 3 bases at V and 1 base at J, with 15 bases between. Germline V lookup: CDR1 SGHAT, CDR2 FQNNGV. The CDR3 spells CASSFRLWASNTEAFF. The CDR3 coding sequence is TGTGCCAGCAGCTTTAGGCTTTGGGCCTCGAACACTGAAGCTTTCTTT.

V usage is TRBV28 and J usage is TRBJ2-2; D is perhaps TRBD2 (5 bases). Trimming took off 7 bases at V and 6 bases at J, with 12 bases between the two ends. Germline V lookup: CDR1 MDHEN, CDR2 SYDVKM. The CDR3 sequence is 13 residues long. The CDR3 spells CASKGDGAGELFF. The CDR3 DNA is TGTGCCAGCAAGGGAGATGGTGCCGGGGAGCTGTTTTTT.

J is TRBJ2-7 and V is TRBV4-2; tentatively, D is TRBD2 (6 bases). Trimming shortened V by 5 bases and J by 0 bases, and 17 bases separated the two germline ends. The CDR3 runs 16 residues. Germline V CDR1 and CDR2: LGHNA, YNFKEQ. CDR3 residues: CASSYSISGISYEQYF. For the CDR3, the DNA is TGTGCCAGCAGCTACAGTATTAGCGGCATCTCCTACGAGCAGTACTTC.

A word on this clone: The junction and the germline gene differ at one end; a read error may be behind it. The V gene is TRBV7-7, the J gene TRBJ2-1; D not resolved. Germline values: CDR1 SSHAT, CDR2 FNYEAQ (reference sequence). This CDR3 comprises 15 residues. This CDR3 is CASSPLAPLDNEQFF. The DNA for the CDR3 is TGTGCTAGCAGCCCACTTGCGCCGCTAGACAATGAGCAGTTCTTC.

The chain combines TRBV6-5 with TRBJ1-2, with D possibly TRBD1 on 5 matching bases. The germline CDR1 and CDR2 sequences are MNHEY and SVGAGI. The CDR3 has 12 residues. V lost 6 bases, J lost 4 bases, and 9 bases lay in between. Written as DNA, the CDR3 is TGTGCCAGCAGGGGGACTGTCTATGGCTACACCTTC. This sequence encodes CASRGTVYGYTF.

The chain recombines TRBV30 with TRBJ1-3, with 7 nucleotides matching TRBD1. This CDR3 contains 17 residues. Germline V gene sequence: CDR1 GTSNPN, CDR2 SVGIG (reference sequence). V lost 0 bases to trimming and J lost 0 bases; unmatched junction nucleotides: 8. The CDR3 region is CAWSVGTAIFSGNTIYF. DNA for the CDR3: TGTGCCTGGAGTGTAGGGACAGCGATTTTCTCTGGAAACACCATATATTTT. Based on the CDR3 plus reference TRBV30 and TRBJ1-3, the full variable domain is SQTIHQWPATLVQPVGSPLSLECTVEGTSNPNLYWYRQAAGRGLQLLFYSVGIGQISSEVPQNLSASRPQDRQFILSSKKLLLSDSGFYLCAWSVGTAIFSGNTIYFGEGSWLTVV.

The chain joins TRBV7-9 to TRBJ2-5; TRBD2 agrees at 13 bases. The germline V gene encodes CDR1 SEHNR and CDR2 FQNEAQ (reference sequence). V lost 8 bases, J lost 4 bases, and 10 bases stayed unmatched. This CDR3 has 16 residues. DNA for the CDR3: TGTGCCAGCCGCCGGACTAGCGGGAGAGTCGGAGAGACCCAGTACTTC. This sequence encodes CASRRTSGRVGETQYF. Supplemented by reference TRBV7-9 and TRBJ2-5, the full variable domain reads DTGVSQNPRHKITKRGQNVTFRCDPISEHNRLYWYRQTLGQGPEFLTYFQNEAQLEKSRLLSDRFSAERPKGSFSTLEIQRTEQGDSAMYLCASRRTSGRVGETQYFGPGTRLLVL.